This T cell receptor (delta chain) was profiled in a study of gamma-delta chains in newborns, infants, children. This clone turned up a few times. A read error likely explains this, since a far larger clone differs by one base. Distinct nucleotide sequences in the sample also encode this CDR3. TCRdb re-called clones from the reads via CATT. This table has thousands of delta-chain clones, 0.95% to 1.1% appearing once. CDR1 is GEAIGNYY, CDR2 EKD, per germline. The CDR3 consists of 17 residues. This TCR derives from a child who was a newborn, infant or young child, either healthy, febrile or measles-vaccinated (not recorded which). The source material was blood. The chain recombines TRDV2 with TRDJ3; TRDD3 matches at 9 bases. CDR3: CACDYWGSSWDTRQMFF. The CDR3 DNA sequence: TGCGCCTGTGACTACTGGGGGAGCTCCTGGGACACCCGACAGATGTTTTTC.